This T cell receptor (beta chain) is drawn from a study of technical replicates of blood from a handful of donors (dated by TCRdb to 2016 to 2017). Trimming leaves V shorter by 0 bases and J shorter by 8 bases, with the junction holding 4 bases beyond the gene matches. In the germline V gene, CDR1 corresponds to SGDLS and CDR2 to YYNGEE. The CDR3 spans 14 residues, from the cysteine through the phenylalanine. The entry retains the CDR3 DNA only, 42 bases that are in frame from base 1. As for this clone: No antigen is known for it. No per-base quality is available; no much larger clone lies one base away.

Library construction relied on the immunoSEQ multiplex PCR assay. TCRdb obtained this table from immuneACCESS and retained in-frame rearrangements with V and J assigned. These tables miss some clones; where compared with another copy, unresolved V genes account for less than half of the shortfall, and the remainder is unexplained. This sample lists 82,000 or so clones; over 90% were detected once. The ten largest clones capture 0.37% of the sample. This clonotype originated in a human donor in good health. The sample consisted of T cells isolated from PBMCs. This chain is built from TRBV9 and TRBJ2-1; the central 8 bases match TRBD2. The DNA is TGTGCCAGCAGCGTAGACGGGAGGGTCGATGAGCAGTTCTTC. Its protein is CASSVDGRVDEQFF.